Listed below are T cell receptor beta chains from one sample, sequenced in a study of identical twins. TCRdb ran MiXCR on the 5' RACE reads and lists one entry per CDR3 protein. Of hundreds of thousands of distinct CDR3 sequences in the sample, about 18% are singletons; the top ten hold roughly 14%. These data also featured in a second study, about T cells expressing NK-cell markers.

Input material: PBMCs. These receptor sequences come from a woman aged 18-29 years in good health. Both conserved end residues are part of each CDR3. The D gene is left open where the match is weak. Clone size is not always given. Where it is, it says once, few, many or a class for expanded clones.

j_gene: TRBJ2-1
abundance: -
v_gene: TRBV18
d_gene: -
CDR3nt: TGTGCCAGCTCAGCTCCCAGTAGCTATGAGCAGTTCTTC
CDR3aa: CASSAPSSYEQFF

j_gene: TRBJ1-4
abundance: once
v_gene: TRBV5-1
d_gene: -
CDR3nt: TGCGCCAGCAGCTTGGTGGTGAATGAAAAACTGTTTTTT
CDR3aa: CASSLVVNEKLFF

j_gene: TRBJ2-1
abundance: -
v_gene: TRBV4-3
d_gene: TRBD1
CDR3nt: TGCGCCAGCAGTTTCGACAGGGGAAACCGCAATGAGCAGTTCTTC
CDR3aa: CASSFDRGNRNEQFF

j_gene: TRBJ2-1
abundance: -
v_gene: TRBV20-1
d_gene: -
CDR3nt: TGCAGTGCCAGGATTAGAGACGGTGAGCAGTTCTTC
CDR3aa: CSARIRDGEQFF

j_gene: TRBJ2-7
abundance: -
v_gene: TRBV5-6
d_gene: TRBD2
CDR3nt: TGTGCCAGCAGCTGGACTAGCGATACCGAGCAGTACTTC
CDR3aa: CASSWTSDTEQYF

j_gene: TRBJ2-1
abundance: once
v_gene: TRBV30
d_gene: -
CDR3nt: TGTGCCTGGACGAAGGGCTATGAGCAGTTCTTC
CDR3aa: CAWTKGYEQFF

j_gene: TRBJ1-4
abundance: many
v_gene: TRBV20-1
d_gene: -
CDR3nt: TGCAGTGCCCCGGCCAGCATTACCGAAAAACTGTTTTTT
CDR3aa: CSAPASITEKLFF

j_gene: TRBJ2-3
abundance: few
v_gene: TRBV10-1
d_gene: -
CDR3nt: TGCGCCAGCAGTAGAGTCGGGAGTTGGAAAGATACGCAGTATTTT
CDR3aa: CASSRVGSWKDTQYF

j_gene: TRBJ2-6
abundance: -
v_gene: TRBV15
d_gene: -
CDR3nt: TGTGCCACCAGCAGAGATGGCAGAGGCAGGGAAGGACCAGGGGCCAACGTCCTGACTTTC
CDR3aa: CATSRDGRGREGPGANVLTF

j_gene: TRBJ1-1
abundance: -
v_gene: TRBV6-2/TRBV6-3
d_gene: -
CDR3nt: TGTGCCAGCATCTGGGTAGGACAGAACACTGAAGCTTTCTTT
CDR3aa: CASIWVGQNTEAFF

j_gene: TRBJ2-2
abundance: -
v_gene: TRBV20-1
d_gene: TRBD2
CDR3nt: TGCAGTGCTAGGGCAGCGGGAGTAAAAAACACCGGGGAGCTGTTTTTT
CDR3aa: CSARAAGVKNTGELFF

j_gene: TRBJ2-1
abundance: many
v_gene: TRBV5-6
d_gene: TRBD2
CDR3nt: TGTGCCAGCAGCTTGCCCCAGCGGGAGATATACAATGAGCAGTTCTTC
CDR3aa: CASSLPQREIYNEQFF

j_gene: TRBJ2-1
abundance: few
v_gene: TRBV21-1
d_gene: -
CDR3nt: TGTGCCAGCAGCACCATAGCGGGAGTGCCCTACAATGAGCAGTTCTTC
CDR3aa: CASSTIAGVPYNEQFF

j_gene: TRBJ2-7
abundance: once
v_gene: TRBV3-1
d_gene: TRBD1
CDR3nt: TGTGCCAGCGGACAGGTGAGGGGCGAGCAGTACTTC
CDR3aa: CASGQVRGEQYF

j_gene: TRBJ1-6
abundance: few
v_gene: TRBV12-3/TRBV12-4
d_gene: -
CDR3nt: TGTGCCAGCAGTGACCGAGCGGGGTTTGACTCTTCACCCCTCCACTTT
CDR3aa: CASSDRAGFDSSPLHF

j_gene: TRBJ2-7
abundance: -
v_gene: TRBV21-1
d_gene: -
CDR3nt: TGTGCCAGCAGCAGTCGGGCCGGGACAGGGATAGATTACGAGCAGTACTTC
CDR3aa: CASSSRAGTGIDYEQYF

j_gene: TRBJ2-1
abundance: few
v_gene: TRBV7-3
d_gene: TRBD2
CDR3nt: TGTGCCAGCAGCGTCCCGGGGGGTTCCTACAATGAGCAGTTCTTC
CDR3aa: CASSVPGGSYNEQFF

j_gene: TRBJ2-1
abundance: -
v_gene: TRBV12-3/TRBV12-4
d_gene: TRBD1
CDR3nt: TGTGCCAGCAGTCCCCGACAGGGGGCAAACTCTGAGCAGTTCTTC
CDR3aa: CASSPRQGANSEQFF

j_gene: TRBJ1-1
abundance: few
v_gene: TRBV6-1
d_gene: -
CDR3nt: TGTGCCAGCACCTCCGCCGCGAGCGGCCGGGAAGCTGAAGCTTTCTTT
CDR3aa: CASTSAASGREAEAFF

j_gene: TRBJ1-1
abundance: few
v_gene: TRBV20-1
d_gene: -
CDR3nt: TGCAGTGCTAGAGATTTGACCAGAGGGAAAGGAGCTTTCTTT
CDR3aa: CSARDLTRGKGAFF

j_gene: TRBJ2-1
abundance: few
v_gene: TRBV20-1
d_gene: -
CDR3nt: TGCAGTGCTATGTTTGTGGTCAGTGAGCAGTTCTTC
CDR3aa: CSAMFVVSEQFF